The entry that follows covers one T cell receptor beta chain sequence. What it binds is unknown. This beta chain represents an off-target read in a library built for alpha chains; its size is of limited meaning. The data were obtained in a study of spatial heterogeneity in lung cancer. Study-level background: In the raw reads, each unique TCR and UMI combination was present more than ten times on average. Study findings and constraints: There was tracking of ubiquitous and regional nonsynonymous mutations by the respective counts of ubiquitous and regional expanded TCRs. Tumor mutation count correlated with how many alpha and beta TCRs expanded intratumorally.

Time point described: sample taken at primary tumor resection. Without sorting, whole RNA was sequenced from tumor, nontumor lung or frozen PBMC. Each TCR cDNA molecule carried a unique molecular identifier. One entry per CDR3 protein results from TCRdb running MiXCR on the 5' RACE reads. Here the sample spans 13,000 or so distinct CDR3 sequences, about 6% being singletons. The germline V and J ends were trimmed by 0 bases and 9 bases, with 17 bases remaining between them. CDR1 DFQATT and CDR2 SNEGSKA come from the germline V gene (reference sequence). The CDR3 is 15 amino acids. This clonotype was obtained from a female donor with early-stage non-small cell lung cancer. Sequenced here: lung tumor tissue, sampled at surgery. This chain uses TRBV20-1 with TRBJ2-2, with D perhaps TRBD2 (5 bases). Here the CDR3 DNA reads TGCAGTGCTAGAGATTGGGGAGCAGGTTCCAGGGAGCTGTTTTTT. It codes for CSARDWGAGSRELFF.